This T cell receptor beta chain is from a study of cytomegalovirus exposure and HLA in healthy donors. General study points: Later analysis showed TCR association rates varying by HLA locus, highest for DRB1 and lowest for HLA-C. A missense variant in DCLRE1C was later tied to TCR beta V- and J-gene trimming. Generally TCR sequences proved uncommon, though certain public TCRs appeared in numerous donors.

In the PCR, 60 Vbeta and 13 Jbeta primers were used. Profiled with immunoSEQ multiplex PCR; TCRdb holds only in-frame clones, not every one. This repertoire shows approximately 110,000 clones, about 74% found once; its top ten account for 4% to 5%. Germline V gene lookup returns CDR1 SGHAT and CDR2 FQNNGV. The CDR3 covers 15 residues. V was pared by 5 bases and J by 0 bases, with 11 bases between. In regard to this clone: Its antigen is not known.

The donors were healthy bone marrow donors. Sequencing was performed on PBMCs. This chain joins TRBV11-2 and TRBJ1-3; possible D gene TRBD1, 5 bases. This TCR came from a woman between 50 and 59 years old in good health and CMV-seropositive. CDR3 sequence reads: CASSPDINSGNTIYF. Written as DNA, the CDR3 is TGTGCCAGCAGCCCGGACATAAACTCTGGAAACACCATATATTTT. Supplemented by reference TRBV11-2 and TRBJ1-3, the full variable domain reads EAGVAQSPRYKIIEKRQSVAFWCNPISGHATLYWYQQILGQGPKLLIQFQNNGVVDDSQLPKDRFSAERLKGVDSTLKIQPAKLEDSAVYLCASSPDINSGNTIYFGEGSWLTVV.